The clone carrying this T cell receptor beta chain was recorded at least ten times. These data are taken from a study of T cells after yellow fever vaccination. V lost 1 base to trimming and J lost 6 bases, with 6 bases between them. CDR3 length: 13 amino acids. Per the germline V gene, CDR1 is LGHNA and CDR2 is YSLEER. The authors made TCR cDNA by 5'RACE template switching, adding a universal primer site and UMIs. TCRdb analysed the 5' RACE reads with MiXCR anew, one entry per CDR3 protein. The top ten hold roughly a quarter of the sample, which has about 340,000 distinct CDR3 sequences, 3.5% to 4.5% seen once.

V is TRBV4-3 and J is TRBJ2-2, with D unresolved. Sequencing used PBMCs, obtained 5 days after the yellow fever booster vaccination. The receptor's source is a man between 18 and 29 years old who received the YFV17D yellow fever vaccine. CDR3 residues: CASSQGLAGELFF. The CDR3 bases are TGCGCCAGCAGCCAAGGGCTAGCCGGGGAGCTGTTTTTT.